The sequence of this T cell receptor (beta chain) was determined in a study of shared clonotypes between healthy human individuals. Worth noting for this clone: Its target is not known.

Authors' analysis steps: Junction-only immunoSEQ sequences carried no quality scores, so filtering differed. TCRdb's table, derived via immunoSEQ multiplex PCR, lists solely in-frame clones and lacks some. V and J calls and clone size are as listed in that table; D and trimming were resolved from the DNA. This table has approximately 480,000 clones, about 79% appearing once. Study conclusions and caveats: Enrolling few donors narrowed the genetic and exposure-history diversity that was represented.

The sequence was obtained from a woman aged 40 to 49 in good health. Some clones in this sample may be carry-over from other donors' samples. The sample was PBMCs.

The CDR3 loop is CASSSELRGNEQFF. The CDR3 DNA follows: TGCGCCAGCAGCTCAGAACTGAGGGGCAATGAGCAGTTCTTC. The chain couples TRBV5-1 to TRBJ2-1, with D perhaps assigned TRBD1 or TRBD2 (5 bases each). V lost 3 bases and J 6 bases, leaving 13 bases between the germline ends. Per the germline V gene, CDR1 is SGHRS and CDR2 is YFSETQ. The CDR3 runs 14 residues.